This T cell receptor (beta chain) was observed in a study of T cell responses to AZD1222 COVID-19 vaccine. Findings of the study overall: Breadth and depth of Spike-specific TCRs rose after two AZD1222 doses. Nearly half of the spike-specific TCRs reportedly recognize variant regions that carry no mutations.

The repertoire was sequenced with immunoSEQ multiplex PCR; TCRdb's copy has only in-frame clones and lacks some. The table lists around 200,000 clones, approximately 92% of them singletons. A note on this clone: Its cognate antigen is unknown.

CDR3 length: 17 residues. Germline V gene data show CDR1 as SGHDT and CDR2 as YYEEEE. Between the trimmed V and J ends, which lost 4 bases and 3 bases, there was a span of 20 bases. The chain uses TRBV5-6 and TRBJ1-5, with D tentatively TRBD1 (5 bases). This clonotype was sampled from an adult who received the MenACWY meningococcal vaccine as a control. Source: peripheral blood, taken 28 days after the second dose of the MenACWY control vaccine. The CDR3, as DNA: TGTGCCAGCAGCCCTAGGGCGGGGGGAGCCCCCAATCAGCCCCAGCATTTT. This codes for CASSPRAGGAPNQPQHF.